These T cell receptor beta chains were read from a single sample in a study of blood T cells in healthy people across ages. TCRdb redid the calling of the 5' RACE reads with MiXCR, one entry per CDR3 protein. Here the sample spans 1.5 million to 2 million distinct CDR3 sequences, roughly two fifths being singletons. Sequencing was performed on blood. The receptors derive from a human donor in good health. CDR3s include the opening cysteine and the closing phenylalanine or tryptophan. The D gene is left open where the match is weak. Clone size is shown for a subset of rows, as once, few, many or a class of expanded clone.

V	J	size	D	CDR3	DNA
TRBV6-6	TRBJ1-2	few	TRBD1	CASRKGQGVNYGYTF	TGTGCCAGCAGAAAGGGACAGGGGGTTAACTATGGCTACACCTTC
TRBV7-9	TRBJ1-2	.	.	CASSHLDGEANYGYTF	TGTGCCAGCAGCCACCTTGACGGGGAGGCAAACTATGGCTACACCTTC
TRBV4-2	TRBJ1-2	.	TRBD1	CASSQDTTGVPYGYTF	TGTGCCAGCAGCCAAGATACGACAGGGGTGCCCTATGGCTACACCTTC
TRBV7-6	TRBJ2-3	few	.	CASSLEAVGEDTQYF	TGTGCCAGCAGCTTAGAAGCCGTTGGGGAAGATACGCAGTATTTT
TRBV7-2	TRBJ2-2	few	.	CTSSLAGGPGELFF	TGTACCAGCAGCTTAGCGGGGGGCCCCGGGGAGCTGTTTTTT
TRBV20-1	TRBJ2-5	.	.	CSTPVHGGETQYF	TGCAGTACCCCGGTGCATGGCGGGGAGACCCAGTACTTC
TRBV4-1	TRBJ2-1	few	TRBD2	CASSQELSSGGAREQFF	TGCGCCAGCAGCCAAGAGTTAAGTAGCGGGGGGGCTCGGGAGCAGTTCTTC
TRBV29-1	TRBJ1-4	.	TRBD1	CSVVGQGTTNEKLFF	TGCAGCGTGGTGGGACAGGGGACAACTAATGAAAAACTGTTTTTT
TRBV28	TRBJ2-1	few	TRBD2	CASSSITLGLAGGLFF	TGTGCCAGCAGTTCCATCACATTGGGACTAGCGGGGGGTTTGTTCTTC
TRBV7-3	TRBJ2-7	few	.	CASSLLAPFMSSYEQYF	TGTGCCAGCAGCTTGCTAGCGCCCTTCATGTCCTCCTACGAGCAGTACTTC
TRBV7-2	TRBJ2-5	.	.	CASSSRQVLSTDTQYF	TGTGCCAGCAGCTCCAGACAGGTACTCAGCACAGATACGCAGTACTTC
TRBV13	TRBJ1-2	.	.	CASSSDRTYTF	TGTGCCAGCAGCTCCGACAGGACCTACACCTTC
TRBV2	TRBJ2-3	.	TRBD2	CASSAASGGAVDTQYF	TGTGCCAGCAGTGCGGCTAGCGGGGGGGCCGTAGATACGCAGTATTTT
TRBV28	TRBJ2-7	.	TRBD1	CASGPTGISYEQYF	TGTGCCAGCGGACCGACAGGGATATCCTACGAGCAGTACTTC
TRBV24-1	TRBJ2-2	.	.	CATSETNTGELFF	TGTGCCACCAGTGAAACGAACACCGGGGAGCTGTTTTTT